These 28 T cell receptor beta chains came from one sample sequenced in a study of OX40 agonist ivuxolimab in advanced cancers. The repertoire was sequenced with immunoSEQ multiplex PCR; TCRdb's copy has only in-frame clones and lacks some. Found here are roughly 35,000 clones, 86% of them singletons; the top ten hold roughly 2.4%. The sample here was CD4+ or CD8+ T cells sorted from blood, taken in a trial of the OX40 agonist ivuxolimab. These receptors were collected from an adult with an advanced solid tumor such as melanoma, head and neck, liver or kidney cancer.

The chain carries TRBV2 and TRBJ1-6; D is perhaps TRBD1 (5 bases). There are 16 residues in the CDR3. CDR1 SNHLY and CDR2 FYNNEI come from the germline V gene. V shed 0 bases and J shed 10 bases, with 16 bases lying between them. CDR3 region: CASSEAVSGSGSPLHF. In DNA, the CDR3 is TGTGCCAGCAGTGAAGCGGTCTCAGGGAGTGGATCACCCCTCCACTTT.

This chain joins TRBV7-2 and TRBJ1-4; D possibly corresponds to TRBD1 (6 bases). The germline gives CDR1 SGHTA, CDR2 FQGNSA. V lost 4 bases to trimming and J lost 8 bases, with 20 bases between them. The length of the CDR3 is 16 residues. CDR3 amino acids: CASSSWGTPLQEKLFF. The CDR3 DNA sequence: TGTGCCAGCAGCTCCTGGGGGACACCGCTTCAGGAAAAACTGTTTTTT.

This clone has only a few counts. The chain joins TRBV7-8 to TRBJ2-5; tentative D call: TRBD1 (6 bases). This CDR3 spans 15 amino acids. CDR1 is SGHVS and CDR2 is FQNEAQ in the germline V gene. The V end lost 1 base, the J end lost 5 bases, and 14 bases lay between the germline ends. CDR3 in DNA: TGTGCCAGCAGCTTAGGCCTACAGGGTAGGGAGACCCAGTACTTC. This gives the protein CASSLGLQGRETQYF.

The chain couples TRBV7-2 to TRBJ2-1; possible D gene TRBD2, 5 bases. The length of the CDR3 is 18 residues. Germline assignment: CDR1 SGHTA and CDR2 FQGNSA. Trimming removed 2 bases from V and 7 bases from J, with 24 bases in between. The CDR3 DNA reads as TGTGCCAGCAGCTTATACAGCTCGGCGGGTCTCGTTCGTAATGAGCAGTTCTTC. Encoded protein: CASSLYSSAGLVRNEQFF.

The J gene is TRBJ1-2, the V gene TRBV5-4, with D perhaps matching TRBD1 (5 bases). Per germline, CDR1 SGHNT and CDR2 YYREEE (reference sequence). This CDR3 has 16 residues. The V gene lost 4 bases and the J gene lost 0 bases, with 16 bases spanning the gap. The CDR3 here is CASSQDRGKPNYGYTF. The CDR3 nucleotides are TGTGCCAGCAGCCAAGATCGGGGCAAACCTAACTATGGCTACACCTTC.

This clone was picked up a small number of times. The V call is TRBV5-5, the J call TRBJ2-1; weak D call: TRBD2 (5 bases). There are 15 residues in the CDR3. Trimming shortened V by 0 bases and J by 0 bases, and 7 bases separated the two germline ends. Germline CDR1 SGHKS, CDR2 YYEKEE (reference sequence). CDR3 region: CASSLDGDSYNEQFF. The CDR3 DNA sequence: TGTGCCAGCAGCTTGGACGGGGACTCCTACAATGAGCAGTTCTTC.

This clone was seen a handful of times. The genes are TRBV10-2 and TRBJ2-1; a possible D gene is TRBD1 (5 bases). The CDR3 totals 16 residues. Trimming took off 7 bases at V and 0 bases at J, with 16 bases between the two ends. From germline, CDR1 is WSHSY and CDR2 SAAADI. The CDR3 sequence is CASKLGPLSSYNEQFF. CDR3 sequence (DNA): TGCGCCAGCAAGCTGGGGCCCCTGAGCTCCTACAATGAGCAGTTCTTC.

V gene TRBV6-1 combines with J gene TRBJ1-2, with 9 bases lining up with TRBD1. The V segment lost 4 bases and the J segment 0 bases; nucleotides outside the gene matches: 6. CDR1 and CDR2 from the germline V gene are MNHNS and SASEGT. The CDR3 covers 16 residues. As DNA, the CDR3 is TGTGCCAGCAGTGGGAGCCGACAGGGGGCTAACTATGGCTACACCTTC. Residues: CASSGSRQGANYGYTF.

The rearrangement uses TRBV2 and TRBJ1-2; D perhaps matches TRBD1 (5 bases). CDR3 length: 13 residues. Trimming took 7 bases from V and 7 from J, leaving 16 bases between them. Germline V lookup: CDR1 SNHLY, CDR2 FYNNEI. The CDR3 loop is CASTGVREGGYTF. DNA of the CDR3: TGTGCCAGCACTGGTGTCAGGGAAGGTGGCTACACCTTC.

V gene TRBV19 combines with J gene TRBJ2-6; D not certain. The CDR3 totals 13 residues. Germline values: CDR1 LNHDA, CDR2 SQIVND (reference sequence). The V gene lost 7 bases and the J gene lost 3 bases, with 7 bases spanning the gap. DNA for the CDR3: TGTGCCAGTAACCCTCGTGGGGCCAACGTCCTGACTTTC. Translation gives CASNPRGANVLTF.

The rearrangement links TRBV2 to TRBJ1-2, with 10 positions matching TRBD1. The germline CDR1 and CDR2 sequences are SNHLY and FYNNEI. The CDR3 spans 14 residues. The V gene end was trimmed by 6 bases and the J gene end by 8 bases; junction bases not matched to a gene: 9. DNA of the CDR3: TGTGCCAGCAGCGCGGGACAGGGGCCCGGGGGCTACACCTTC. Residues: CASSAGQGPGGYTF.

This rearrangement joins TRBV10-3 to TRBJ2-7; a weak D match, TRBD1 (6 bases). V lost 11 bases and J lost 0, with 14 bases in between. This CDR3 contains 13 residues. Per germline, CDR1 ENHRY and CDR2 SYGVKD. The CDR3 DNA sequence: TGTGCCGTCGGCCAGGGGTCCTCCTACGAGCAGTACTTC. Amino acids: CAVGQGSSYEQYF.

V usage is TRBV11-2 and J usage is TRBJ2-7, with D perhaps given as TRBD1 or TRBD2 (5 bases each). The CDR3 sequence is 17 residues long. With 5 bases removed from V and 4 bases from J, the gap between germline ends came to 24 bases. Germline lookup yields CDR1 SGHAT and CDR2 FQNNGV. CDR3 DNA sequence: TGTGCCAGCAGCCCCCGCCTCGTGCAGGGACCAGGATACGAGCAGTACTTC. Its translation: CASSPRLVQGPGYEQYF.

The chain combines TRBV7-8 with TRBJ1-2, with TRBD1 matching 7 bases. This CDR3 has 16 amino acids. Germline values: CDR1 SGHVS, CDR2 FQNEAQ. Trimming took 1 base from V and 4 from J; bases not matched to a gene: 9. CDR3 region: CASSLGGRGHVYGYTF. The CDR3, as DNA: TGTGCCAGCAGCTTAGGCGGGAGGGGGCATGTCTATGGCTACACCTTC.

The chain carries TRBV6-1 and TRBJ2-4, with D unclear. The CDR3 contains 13 residues. CDR1 MNHNS and CDR2 SASEGT come from the germline V gene. The V gene lost 1 base and the J gene lost 9 bases, with 10 bases spanning the gap. The CDR3: CASSEGVVSIQYF. CDR3 DNA: TGTGCCAGCAGTGAAGGGGTGGTCAGCATTCAGTACTTC.

The J gene is TRBJ1-4, the V gene TRBV19; D unresolved. CDR3 length: 11 residues. In germline, CDR1 is LNHDA, CDR2 SQIVND (reference sequence). V shed 10 bases and J shed 3 bases, with 6 bases lying between them. CDR3 bases: TGTGCCACGTGGGCTAATGAAAAACTGTTTTTT. Amino acids: CATWANEKLFF.

The sample holds one count of this clone. The V gene is TRBV19, the J gene TRBJ2-2; 11 bases line up with TRBD1. V was pared by 4 bases and J by 7 bases, with 5 bases of the junction left unmatched. The CDR3 has 15 amino acids. The germline V gene encodes CDR1 LNHDA and CDR2 SQIVND (reference sequence). The CDR3 sequence is CASSTGQGAFGELFF. The CDR3 DNA follows: TGTGCCAGTAGTACAGGACAGGGGGCATTCGGGGAGCTGTTTTTT. The full variable domain, with the rest looked up from reference TRBV19 and TRBJ2-2, is DGGITQSPKYLFRKEGQNVTLSCEQNLNHDAMYWYRQDPGQGLRLIYYSQIVNDFQKGDIAEGYSVSREKKESFPLTVTSAQKNPTAFYLCASSTGQGAFGELFFGEGSRLTVL.

V usage is TRBV18 and J usage is TRBJ1-6; D call uncertain. Germline assignment: CDR1 KGHSH and CDR2 LQKENI. The V end lost 3 bases, the J end lost 8 bases, and 14 bases lay between the germline ends. CDR3 length: 15 residues. CDR3 sequence reads: CASSPPGLLDSPLHF. The DNA for the CDR3 is TGTGCCAGCTCACCGCCCGGACTCCTGGATTCACCCCTCCACTTT.

CDR3 protein: CASSTSSLTGNLSYEQYF. The CDR3 coding sequence is TGTGCCAGCAGCACGTCGTCCCTGACAGGGAACCTCTCCTACGAGCAGTACTTC. The rearrangement uses TRBV21-1 and TRBJ2-7; the D call in the table, TRBD1, was not verified against the DNA. TRBV21-1 is listed as a pseudogene. There are 18 residues in the CDR3.

This clone was recorded once. The chain joins TRBV7-3 to TRBJ1-3; D remains unclear. Trimming removed 0 bases from V and 2 bases from J, with 20 bases in between. Germline assignment: CDR1 SGHTA and CDR2 FQGTGA. The CDR3 runs to 19 residues. The CDR3 DNA follows: TGTGCCAGCAGCTTAACCTTGGATACGTCCGGGTTGGCTGGAAACACCATATATTTT. This encodes CASSLTLDTSGLAGNTIYF. The full variable domain, rest sourced from reference TRBV7-3 and TRBJ1-3, is GAGVSQTPSNKVTEKGKYVELRCDPISGHTALYWYRQSLGQGPEFLIYFQGTGAADDSGLPNDRFFAVRPEGSVSTLKIQRTERGDSAVYLCASSLTLDTSGLAGNTIYFGEGSWLTVV.

The genes are TRBV30 and TRBJ1-2; the D is unclear. CDR3 length: 15 residues. V was clipped by 0 bases and J by 7 bases, with 18 bases between them. Germline loops: CDR1 GTSNPN, CDR2 SVGIG (reference sequence). The CDR3 DNA is TGTGCCTGGAGTGTACCAGGTGGAGTCTGGGGTGGCTACACCTTC. Its translation is CAWSVPGGVWGGYTF.

For this clone: Germline and junction disagree at one end, which may indicate a read error. This rearrangement joins TRBV10-3 to TRBJ1-1, with TRBD1 matching over 9 bases. This CDR3 contains 13 residues. The germline V gene has CDR1 ENHRY and CDR2 SYGVKD. The CDR3, as DNA: TGTGCCAGCAGTTGGGGACAGGGTACTGAAGCTTTCTTT. Translating gives CASSWGQGTEAFF.

The V gene is TRBV6-1, the J gene TRBJ1-5, with D maybe TRBD1 (5 bases). Germline lookup yields CDR1 MNHNS and CDR2 SASEGT. There are 13 residues in the CDR3. Trimming pared 7 bases from V and 2 bases from J, leaving 9 bases between. The CDR3 is CASTGGRNQPQHF. The CDR3 nucleotides are TGTGCCAGCACCGGGGGTCGCAATCAGCCCCAGCATTTT.

V is TRBV5-1 and J is TRBJ1-2; D is unresolved. Trimming pared 4 bases from V and 4 bases from J, leaving 8 bases between. Per germline, CDR1 SGHRS and CDR2 YFSETQ. The CDR3 loop spans 12 amino acids. The CDR3 sequence is CASSGDLYGYTF. Here the CDR3 DNA reads TGCGCCAGCAGCGGGGATCTCTATGGCTACACCTTC. Full variable domain (missing parts from reference TRBV5-1 and TRBJ1-2): KAGVTQTPRYLIKTRGQQVTLSCSPISGHRSVSWYQQTPGQGLQFLFEYFSETQRNKGNFPGRFSGRQFSNSRSEMNVSTLELGDSALYLCASSGDLYGYTFGSGTRLTVV.

This clone was counted only a few times. V usage is TRBV19 and J usage is TRBJ1-1, with D hard to call. The CDR3 extends over 13 amino acids. Per germline, CDR1 LNHDA and CDR2 SQIVND (reference sequence). V lost 0 bases and J 0 bases, leaving 2 bases between the germline ends. The CDR3 DNA follows: TGTGCCAGTAGTATAGAGTTGAACACTGAAGCTTTCTTT. It encodes CASSIELNTEAFF.

The genes are TRBV19 and TRBJ2-1, with 7 nucleotides matching TRBD2. CDR1 is LNHDA and CDR2 is SQIVND in the germline V gene (reference sequence). This CDR3 contains 13 residues. J gave up 8 bases and V 5 bases, and 6 bases lay outside the gene matches. In DNA form, the CDR3 reads TGTGCCAGTAGTTTGGCTAGCGGCGATGAGCAGTTCTTC. This translates into CASSLASGDEQFF.

The V and J genes are TRBV5-1 and TRBJ2-5; TRBD1 agrees at 7 bases. V was pared by 4 bases and J by 1 base, with 7 bases of the junction left unmatched. From germline, CDR1 is SGHRS and CDR2 YFSETQ. The CDR3 has 15 residues. CDR3 sequence: CASSRRQGPQETQYF. The CDR3 DNA is TGCGCCAGCAGCAGGCGACAGGGACCCCAAGAGACCCAGTACTTC.

A single count supports this clone. The rearrangement links TRBV6-1 to TRBJ1-1; TRBD1 matches at 7 bases. The CDR3 is made up of 12 amino acids. J gave up 10 bases and V 6 bases, and 8 bases lay outside the gene matches. From germline, CDR1 is MNHNS and CDR2 SASEGT. This chain's CDR3 is CASSQRQGRAFF. As DNA, the CDR3 is TGTGCCAGCAGCCAAAGACAGGGACGAGCTTTCTTT.